This TCR beta chain was identified in a study of T-cell memory formation after mild COVID-19 (dated by TCRdb to the early 2020s). Regarding the complete study: Most TCR sequence clusters were specific to one of the two donors. Two young, previously healthy adult volunteers made up the cohort, one male and one female. T-cell clones expanding and contracting after mild COVID-19 in a couple of donors were tracked by longitudinal TCRalpha and TCRbeta repertoire sequencing.

PBMCs were isolated by Ficoll-Paque density gradient centrifugation. The instrument given in TCRdb is Illumina NovaSeq 6000. TCRalpha and TCRbeta cDNA libraries were constructed by 5'RACE with constant-segment primers, with sample barcodes and unique molecular identifiers being introduced. Trizol reagent was used to extract RNA from every sample. The libraries were amplified in two PCR steps, and the second step added a second sample barcode and Illumina TruSeq adapters. Sequencing of libraries was performed on an Illumina NovaSeq with 2 x 150 bp paired-end reads. The authors processed their data as follows. Reads were demultiplexed and collapsed into UMI-guided consensus sequences with migec v1.2.7. With mixcr v2.1.11, UMI consensuses were aligned to TRA and TRB V and J templates and assembled into clonotypes. Clonotypes were classified as expanded or contracted when called significant by both edgeR and NoisET, with noise models trained on biological replicates. For edgeR calls, the thresholds were a false discovery rate-adjusted p below 0.01 and a log2 fold-change of 1. As an exploratory analysis of dynamics, max-normalized trajectories of the 1000 most abundant clonotypes were examined by PCA with hierarchical clustering. Separately sequenced CD4+ and CD8+ repertoires were used to assign the CD4 or CD8 phenotype of responding clones. In TCRdb, the public reads were trimmed at Q25 with fastp and aligned with MiXCR, with productive beta chains retained. Entries that share a CDR3 protein sequence are merged under the most common genes and DNA. TCRdb's processing, not the authors', yielded these V and J calls. This sample lists under 250,000 distinct CDR3 sequences; around 30% were detected once. The biggest ten clones account for approximately 10% of the sample.

On this clonotype: No antigen is known for it. Base qualities are not recorded, but no much larger clone differs from it by a single base.

Broad study findings and their caveats: Some responding clones were detected in pre-infection memory, which suggested that pre-existing cross-reactive memory T cells had joined the SARS-CoV-2 response. Contracting CD4+ clones appeared mostly in the CM and EM memory subsets, whereas CD8+ clones were enriched in EMRA. Clones contracting from day 15 to 85 had balanced CD4/CD8 phenotypes, while a second wave expanding from day 15 to 37 was biased towards CD4+. The study included only a couple of mild cases, and larger cohorts that include severe cases with pre-infection samples were judged to be necessary. SARS-CoV-2 specificity was not confirmed for the second-wave clones peaking on day 37.

Sequencing was carried out using PBMCs or a T cell subset sorted from them (not recorded which). This receptor was identified in an adult woman who had mild COVID-19 (a few samples of this study predate the infection). The sample titles of this study are shuffled in the database, so cell type and time point are left out; the donor was told from shared clones.

For the CDR3, the sequence is CAWMGQGYEQYF. The sequenced DNA is TGTGCCTGGATGGGACAGGGTTACGAGCAGTACTTC. Rearrangement joined TRBV30 to TRBJ2-7, with 9 bases matching TRBD1. CDR1 and CDR2, looked up from the germline V gene (reference sequence), are GTSNPN and SVGIG. There are 12 amino acids in the CDR3, from cysteine to phenylalanine inclusive. Kept here is only the CDR3 DNA, which spans 36 bases and is read in frame from base 1. Ends trimmed: V by 4 bases, J by 4 bases; bases unmatched to a gene: 2. With the portions outside the CDR3 filled from the reference TRBV30 and TRBJ2-7 genes, the complete variable region becomes SQTIHQWPATLVQPVGSPLSLECTVEGTSNPNLYWYRQAAGRGLQLLFYSVGIGQISSEVPQNLSASRPQDRQFILSSKKLLLSDSGFYLCAWMGQGYEQYFGPGTRLTVT.